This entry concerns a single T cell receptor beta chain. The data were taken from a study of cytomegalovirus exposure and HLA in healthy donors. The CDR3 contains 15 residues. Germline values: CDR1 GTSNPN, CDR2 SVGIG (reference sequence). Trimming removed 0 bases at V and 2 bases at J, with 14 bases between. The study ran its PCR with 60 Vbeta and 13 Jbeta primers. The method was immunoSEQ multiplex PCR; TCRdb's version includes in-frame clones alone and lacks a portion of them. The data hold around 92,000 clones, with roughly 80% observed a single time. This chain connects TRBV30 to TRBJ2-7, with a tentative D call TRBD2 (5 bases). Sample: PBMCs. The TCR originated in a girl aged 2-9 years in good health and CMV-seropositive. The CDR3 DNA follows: TGTGCCTGGAGTGTACCCCGGGAAAGACCCTACGAGCAGTACTTC. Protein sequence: CAWSVPRERPYEQYF.